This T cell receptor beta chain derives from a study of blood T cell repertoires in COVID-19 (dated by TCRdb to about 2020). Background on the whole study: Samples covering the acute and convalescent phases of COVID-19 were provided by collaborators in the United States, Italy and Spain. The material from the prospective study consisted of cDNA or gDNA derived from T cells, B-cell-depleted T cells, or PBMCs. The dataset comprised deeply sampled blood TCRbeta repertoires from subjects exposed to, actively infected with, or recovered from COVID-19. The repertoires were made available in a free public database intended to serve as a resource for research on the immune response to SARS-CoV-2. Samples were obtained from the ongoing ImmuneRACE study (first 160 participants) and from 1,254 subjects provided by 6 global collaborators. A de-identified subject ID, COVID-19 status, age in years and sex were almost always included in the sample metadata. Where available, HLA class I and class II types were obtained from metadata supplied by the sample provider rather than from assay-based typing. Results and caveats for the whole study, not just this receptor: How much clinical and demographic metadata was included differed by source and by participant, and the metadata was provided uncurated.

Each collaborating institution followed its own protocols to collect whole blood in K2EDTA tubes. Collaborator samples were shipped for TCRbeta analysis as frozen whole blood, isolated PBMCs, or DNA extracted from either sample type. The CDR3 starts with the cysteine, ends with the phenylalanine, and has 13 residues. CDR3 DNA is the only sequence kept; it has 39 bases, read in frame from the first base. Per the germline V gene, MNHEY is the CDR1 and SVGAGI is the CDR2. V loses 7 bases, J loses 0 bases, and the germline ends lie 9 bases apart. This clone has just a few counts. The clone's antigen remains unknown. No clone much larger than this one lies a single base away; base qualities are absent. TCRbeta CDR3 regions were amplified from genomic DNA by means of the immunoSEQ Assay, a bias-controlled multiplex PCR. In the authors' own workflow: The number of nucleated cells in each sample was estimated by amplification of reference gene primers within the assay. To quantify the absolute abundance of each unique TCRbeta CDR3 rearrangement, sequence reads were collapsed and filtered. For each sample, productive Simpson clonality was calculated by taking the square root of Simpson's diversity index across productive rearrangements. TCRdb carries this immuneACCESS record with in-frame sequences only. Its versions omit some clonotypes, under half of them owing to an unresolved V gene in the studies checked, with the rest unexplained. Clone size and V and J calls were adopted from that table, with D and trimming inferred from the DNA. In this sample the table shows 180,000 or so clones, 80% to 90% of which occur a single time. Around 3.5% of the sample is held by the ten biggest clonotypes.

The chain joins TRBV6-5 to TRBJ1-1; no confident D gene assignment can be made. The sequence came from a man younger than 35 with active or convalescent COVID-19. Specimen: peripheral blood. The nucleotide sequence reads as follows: TGTGCCAGCACCCAAGCCCTGAACACTGAAGCTTTCTTT. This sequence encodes CASTQALNTEAFF.